The 5 T cell receptor beta chains below were found in one sample sequenced in a study of shared clonotypes between healthy human individuals. Positively selected for CCR7, the CD45RO-negative cells used as naive CD8 cells excluded terminally differentiated effector memory CD45RA+ cells. Only in-frame clones appear in the TCRdb table, and some are missing; sequencing was by immunoSEQ multiplex PCR. The sample has about 820,000 clones; 80% to 95% are singletons. The sequencing sample was made of naive CD8+ T cells sorted from blood. These receptors all come from a young man in good health.

The chain joins TRBV7-9 to TRBJ2-1; D perhaps matches TRBD2 (6 bases). CDR3 size: 12 residues. V lost 4 bases to trimming and J lost 9 bases, with 10 bases between them. Germline V gives CDR1 SEHNR, CDR2 FQNEAQ (reference sequence). Here the CDR3 reads CASSSGLAEQFF. As DNA, the CDR3 is TGTGCCAGCAGCTCGGGACTGGCTGAGCAGTTCTTC.

The rearrangement links TRBV2 to TRBJ1-2; D is unresolved. The CDR3 covers 14 residues. V was shortened by 0 bases and J by 6 bases, with 11 bases between the two germline ends. CDR1 SNHLY and CDR2 FYNNEI come from the germline V gene. The CDR3 nucleotides are TGTGCCAGCAGTGAAGCCACCCTCGCAGATGGCTACACCTTC. Translated: CASSEATLADGYTF.

CDR3 in DNA: TGTGCCAGCAGCTTAAGTTCTGGAACCGTTCGAGAGACCCAGTACTTC. It is translated as CASSLSSGTVRETQYF. The V call is TRBV7-9, the J call TRBJ2-5; D unresolved. This CDR3 is 16 amino acids long. The V gene's germline CDR1 is SEHNR and CDR2 FQNEAQ (reference sequence). The germline V and J ends were trimmed by 2 bases and 4 bases, with 17 bases remaining between them.

This clone was seen a few times. The chain combines TRBV4-1 with TRBJ2-7; D remains unclear. CDR3 length: 14 residues. CDR1 MGHRA and CDR2 YSYEKL come from the germline V gene. Trimming left V 0 bases short and J 4 bases short, with 10 bases between. Written as DNA, the CDR3 is TGCGCCAGCAGCCAAGAGGGTATTCGGTACGAGCAGTACTTC. It yields the protein CASSQEGIRYEQYF.

This chain joins TRBV9 and TRBJ1-1; TRBD1 agrees at 7 bases. Germline V lookup: CDR1 SGDLS, CDR2 YYNGEE. This CDR3 has 14 residues. Trimming cost V 3 bases and J 4 bases; bases outside gene matches: 6. CDR3 in amino acids: CASSGSGGSTEAFF. As DNA, the CDR3 is TGTGCCAGCAGCGGGTCAGGGGGTAGCACTGAAGCTTTCTTT.